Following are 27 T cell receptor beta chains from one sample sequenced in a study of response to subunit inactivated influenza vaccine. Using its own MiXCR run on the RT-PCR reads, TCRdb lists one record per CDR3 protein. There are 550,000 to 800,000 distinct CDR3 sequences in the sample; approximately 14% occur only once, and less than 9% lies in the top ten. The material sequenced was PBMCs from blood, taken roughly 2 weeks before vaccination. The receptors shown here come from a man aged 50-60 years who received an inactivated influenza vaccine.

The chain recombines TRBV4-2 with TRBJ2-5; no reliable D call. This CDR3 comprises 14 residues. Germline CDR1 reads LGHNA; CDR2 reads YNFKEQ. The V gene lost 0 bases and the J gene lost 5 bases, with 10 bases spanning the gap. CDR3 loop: CASSQDQASETQYF. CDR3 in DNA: TGTGCCAGCAGCCAAGACCAAGCCAGTGAGACCCAGTACTTC.

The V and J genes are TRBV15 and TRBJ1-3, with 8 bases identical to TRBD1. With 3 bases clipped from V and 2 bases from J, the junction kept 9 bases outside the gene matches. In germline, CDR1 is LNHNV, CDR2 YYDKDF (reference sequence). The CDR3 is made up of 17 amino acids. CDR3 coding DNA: TGTGCCACCAGCAGGAGGTTTAGGACAGGGACTGGAAACACCATATATTTT. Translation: CATSRRFRTGTGNTIYF.

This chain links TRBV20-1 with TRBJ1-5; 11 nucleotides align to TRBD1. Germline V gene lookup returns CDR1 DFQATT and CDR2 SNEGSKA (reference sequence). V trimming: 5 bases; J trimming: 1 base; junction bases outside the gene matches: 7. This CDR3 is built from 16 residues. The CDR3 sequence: CSALGTGGVSNQPQHF. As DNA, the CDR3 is TGCAGTGCTCTTGGGACAGGGGGAGTGAGCAATCAGCCCCAGCATTTT.

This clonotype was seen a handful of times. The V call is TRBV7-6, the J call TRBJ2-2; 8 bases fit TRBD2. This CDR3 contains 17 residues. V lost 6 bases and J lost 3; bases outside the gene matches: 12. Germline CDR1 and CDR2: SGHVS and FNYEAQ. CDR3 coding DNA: TGTGCCAGCAGTACAGAGGGCGGGAGGCCCTACACCGGGGAGCTGTTTTTT. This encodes CASSTEGGRPYTGELFF.

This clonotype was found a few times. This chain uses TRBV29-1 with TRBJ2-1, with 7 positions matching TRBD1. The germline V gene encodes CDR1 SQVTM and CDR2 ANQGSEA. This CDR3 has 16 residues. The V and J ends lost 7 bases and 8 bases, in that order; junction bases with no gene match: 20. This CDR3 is CSAAAPGQWDGYEQFF. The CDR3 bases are TGCAGCGCCGCGGCTCCGGGACAGTGGGACGGTTATGAGCAGTTCTTC.

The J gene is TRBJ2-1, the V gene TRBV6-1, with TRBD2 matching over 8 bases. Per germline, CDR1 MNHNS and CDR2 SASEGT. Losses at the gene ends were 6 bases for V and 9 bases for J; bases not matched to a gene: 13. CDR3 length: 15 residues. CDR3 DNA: TGTGCCAGCAGGGGCCGAGGAGCGGGAGCTTTTGAGCAGTTCTTC. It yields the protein CASRGRGAGAFEQFF.

The CDR3 here is CASAPVSYNSPLHF. The CDR3 nucleotides read TGTGCCAGTGCTCCCGTCTCCTATAATTCACCCCTCCACTTT. The gene calls are TRBV28 and TRBJ1-6, with D unresolved. The V and J ends lost 9 bases and 0 bases respectively, with 9 bases between them. This CDR3 region has 14 residues. Germline V gene sequence: CDR1 MDHEN, CDR2 SYDVKM.

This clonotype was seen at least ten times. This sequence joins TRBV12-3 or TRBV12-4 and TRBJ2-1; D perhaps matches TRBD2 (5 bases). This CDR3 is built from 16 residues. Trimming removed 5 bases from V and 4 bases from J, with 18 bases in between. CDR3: CASSHMLTGSYNEQFF. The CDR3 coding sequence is TGTGCCAGCAGTCACATGCTTACGGGATCGTACAATGAGCAGTTCTTC.

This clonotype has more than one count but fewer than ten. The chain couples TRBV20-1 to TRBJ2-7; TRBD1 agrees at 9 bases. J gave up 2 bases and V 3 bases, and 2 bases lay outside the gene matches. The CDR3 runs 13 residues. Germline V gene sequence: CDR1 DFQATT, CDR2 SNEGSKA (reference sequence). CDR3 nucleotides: TGCAGTGCTAGCCGACAGGGGGCCTACGAGCAGTACTTC. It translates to CSASRQGAYEQYF.

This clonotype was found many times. The DNA of the CDR3 is TGTGCCAGCGGGTTTAGCACCGGGGAGCTGTTTTTT. Amino acid sequence: CASGFSTGELFF. The rearrangement joins TRBV27 to TRBJ2-2; D is undetermined. V was trimmed by 8 bases and J by 4 bases, leaving 8 bases between them. The CDR3 has 12 amino acids. Germline V CDR1 and CDR2: MNHEY, SMNVEV (reference sequence).

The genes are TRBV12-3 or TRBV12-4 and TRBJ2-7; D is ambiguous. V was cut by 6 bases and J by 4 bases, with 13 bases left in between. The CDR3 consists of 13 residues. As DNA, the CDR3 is TGTGCCAGCAGGCCTCGCGGATTTTACGAGCAGTACTTC. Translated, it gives CASRPRGFYEQYF.

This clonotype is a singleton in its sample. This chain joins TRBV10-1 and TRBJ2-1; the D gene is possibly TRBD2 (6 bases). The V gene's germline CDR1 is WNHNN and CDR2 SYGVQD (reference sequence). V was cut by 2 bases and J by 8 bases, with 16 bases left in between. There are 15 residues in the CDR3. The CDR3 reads CASSELPLGGDEQFF. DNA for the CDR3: TGCGCCAGCAGTGAGCTCCCCTTGGGGGGTGATGAGCAGTTCTTC.

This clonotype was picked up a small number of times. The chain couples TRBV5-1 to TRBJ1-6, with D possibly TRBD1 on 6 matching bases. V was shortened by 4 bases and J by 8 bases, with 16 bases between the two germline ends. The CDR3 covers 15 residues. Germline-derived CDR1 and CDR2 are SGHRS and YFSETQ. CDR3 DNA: TGCGCCAGCAGCGTGCGAACAGGGTATCATTCACCCCTCCACTTT. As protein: CASSVRTGYHSPLHF.

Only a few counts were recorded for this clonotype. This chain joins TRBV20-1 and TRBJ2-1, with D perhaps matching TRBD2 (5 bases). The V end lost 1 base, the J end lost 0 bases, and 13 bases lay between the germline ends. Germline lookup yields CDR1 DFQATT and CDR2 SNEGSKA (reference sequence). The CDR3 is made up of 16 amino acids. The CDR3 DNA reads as TGCAGTGCTAGAGGGGTTCGGGAACACTCCTACAATGAGCAGTTCTTC. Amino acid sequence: CSARGVREHSYNEQFF.

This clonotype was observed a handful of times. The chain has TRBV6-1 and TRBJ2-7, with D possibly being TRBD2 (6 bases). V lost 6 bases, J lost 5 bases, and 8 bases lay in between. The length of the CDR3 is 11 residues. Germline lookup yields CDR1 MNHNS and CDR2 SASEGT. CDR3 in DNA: TGTGCCAGCAGACTAGCAAACGAGCAGTACTTC. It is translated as CASRLANEQYF.

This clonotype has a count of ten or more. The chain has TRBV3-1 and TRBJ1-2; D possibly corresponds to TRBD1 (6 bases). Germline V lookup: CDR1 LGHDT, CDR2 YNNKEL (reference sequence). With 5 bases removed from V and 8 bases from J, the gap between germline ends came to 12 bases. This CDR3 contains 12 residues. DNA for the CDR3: TGTGCCAGCAGCGTCAGGGGAGGAGGCTACACCTTC. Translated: CASSVRGGGYTF.

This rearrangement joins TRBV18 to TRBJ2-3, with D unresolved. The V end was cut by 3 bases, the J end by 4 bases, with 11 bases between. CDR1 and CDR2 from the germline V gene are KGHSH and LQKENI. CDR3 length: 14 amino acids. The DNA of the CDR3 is TGTGCCAGCTCACCGGCCGACTTGTCAGATACGCAGTATTTT. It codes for CASSPADLSDTQYF.

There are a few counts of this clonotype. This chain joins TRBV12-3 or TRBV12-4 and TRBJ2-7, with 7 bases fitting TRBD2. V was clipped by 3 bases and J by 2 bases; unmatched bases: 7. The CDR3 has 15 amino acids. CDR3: CASSLRRGSPYEQYF. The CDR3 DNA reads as TGTGCCAGCAGTTTGAGGCGGGGGTCCCCCTACGAGCAGTACTTC.

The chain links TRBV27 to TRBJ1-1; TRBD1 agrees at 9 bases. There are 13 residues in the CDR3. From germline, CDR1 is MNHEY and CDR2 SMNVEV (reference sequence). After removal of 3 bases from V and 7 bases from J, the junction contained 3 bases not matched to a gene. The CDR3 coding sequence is TGTGCCAGCAGTTTTACAGGGGGCTTTGAAGCTTTCTTT. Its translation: CASSFTGGFEAFF.

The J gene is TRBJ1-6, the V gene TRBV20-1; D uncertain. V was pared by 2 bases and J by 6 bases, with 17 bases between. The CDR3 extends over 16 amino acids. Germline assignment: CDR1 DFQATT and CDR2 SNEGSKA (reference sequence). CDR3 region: CSARPEVGRFNSPLHF. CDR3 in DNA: TGCAGTGCTAGACCCGAAGTAGGACGTTTTAATTCACCCCTCCACTTT.

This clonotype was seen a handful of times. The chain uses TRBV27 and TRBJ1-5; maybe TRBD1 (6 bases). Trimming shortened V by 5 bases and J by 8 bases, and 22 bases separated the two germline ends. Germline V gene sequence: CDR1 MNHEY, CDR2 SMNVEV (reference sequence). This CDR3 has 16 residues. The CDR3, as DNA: TGTGCCAGCAGTCCCTCGACGGGCTGGGGGCCTAAGCCCCAGCATTTT. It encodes CASSPSTGWGPKPQHF.

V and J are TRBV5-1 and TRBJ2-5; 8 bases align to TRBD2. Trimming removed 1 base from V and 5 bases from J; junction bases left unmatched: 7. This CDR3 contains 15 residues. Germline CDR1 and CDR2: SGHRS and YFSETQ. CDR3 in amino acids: CASSLQAGVSETQYF. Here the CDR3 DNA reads TGCGCCAGCAGCTTGCAAGCGGGAGTTTCTGAGACCCAGTACTTC.

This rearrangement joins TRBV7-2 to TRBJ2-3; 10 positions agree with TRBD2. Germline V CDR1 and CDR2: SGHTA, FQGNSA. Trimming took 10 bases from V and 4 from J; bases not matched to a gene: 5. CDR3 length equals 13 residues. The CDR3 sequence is CATAGGPADTQYF. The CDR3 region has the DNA TGTGCCACAGCGGGAGGGCCCGCAGATACGCAGTATTTT.

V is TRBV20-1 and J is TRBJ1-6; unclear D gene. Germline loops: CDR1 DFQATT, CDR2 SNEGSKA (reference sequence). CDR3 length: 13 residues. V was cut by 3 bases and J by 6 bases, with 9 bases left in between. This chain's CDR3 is CSASLQSNSPLHF. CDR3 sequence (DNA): TGCAGTGCTAGTCTGCAATCTAATTCACCCCTCCACTTT.

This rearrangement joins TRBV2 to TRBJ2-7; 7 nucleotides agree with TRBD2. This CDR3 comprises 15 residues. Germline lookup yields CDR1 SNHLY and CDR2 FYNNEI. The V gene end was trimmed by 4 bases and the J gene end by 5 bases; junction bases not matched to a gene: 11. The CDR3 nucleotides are TGTGCCAGCAGTGTCGGGGAGGGGATCGGGAACGAGCAGTACTTC. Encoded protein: CASSVGEGIGNEQYF.

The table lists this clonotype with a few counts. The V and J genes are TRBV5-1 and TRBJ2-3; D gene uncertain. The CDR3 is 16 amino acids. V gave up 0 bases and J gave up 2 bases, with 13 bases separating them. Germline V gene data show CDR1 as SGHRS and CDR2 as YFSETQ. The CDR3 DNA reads TGCGCCAGCAGCTTGGAGTTCTGGGGAAACACAGATACGCAGTATTTT. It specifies CASSLEFWGNTDTQYF.

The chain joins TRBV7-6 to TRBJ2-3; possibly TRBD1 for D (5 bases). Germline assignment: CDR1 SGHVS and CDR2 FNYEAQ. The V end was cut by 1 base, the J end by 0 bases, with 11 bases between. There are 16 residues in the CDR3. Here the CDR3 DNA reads TGTGCCAGCAGCTTAGGACAGCGAGCTAGCACAGATACGCAGTATTTT. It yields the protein CASSLGQRASTDTQYF.